This T cell receptor (beta chain) was captured in a study of T-cell memory formation after mild COVID-19. Study-wide results and limits: Mainly in CM and EM were contracting CD4+ clones; CD8+ were in EMRA.

The ends lost 8 bases at V and 4 bases at J; junction bases unmatched: 6. Germline-derived CDR1 and CDR2 are SGHDT and YYEEEE. The CDR3 is 14 amino acids. In regard to this clonotype: What it binds is unknown.

TCRdb reprocessed the 5' RACE reads via MiXCR and lists one record per CDR3 protein. Of around 440,000 distinct CDR3 sequences listed, 15% to 20% are singletons. V and J are TRBV5-6 and TRBJ2-1; TRBD1 aligns across 10 bases. The TCR comes from an adult woman who had mild COVID-19 (a few samples of this study predate the infection). Cell type and time point are not known. Sequencing used PBMCs or a T cell subset sorted from them (not recorded which). CDR3 bases: TGTGCCAGTCAGGGACAGGGGCCGTACAATGAGCAGTTCTTC. Residues: CASQGQGPYNEQFF.